This T cell receptor beta chain emerged from a study of STAT5B mutations in CD4+ large granular lymphocyte leukemia. On the study more broadly: Among healthy donors, a particular HLA allele went with more CDR3 'QG' motifs.

Study observations and caveats: No patients shared main leukemic clonotypes, though roughly 25% appeared at low frequency elsewhere. Compared with healthy controls (2/35), patient top clones favored TRBV06 (8/27).

Healthy controls were blood donor buffy coats. Details on this clone: Its antigen is currently unknown.

The trim removed 4 bases at V and 6 bases at J, leaving 13 bases unmatched. The CDR3 runs 15 residues. Germline-derived CDR1 and CDR2 are SGHRS and YFSETQ. Repertoires were generated with immunoSEQ multiplex PCR, while TCRdb's copy carries only in-frame clones and drops some. In the table there are about 45,000 clones, approximately 86% of which are singletons. The sequenced sample consisted of CD4+ T cells from blood buffy coats. The source is a human donor in good health. This chain connects TRBV5-1 to TRBJ2-7; TRBD2 matches 7 bases. The CDR3 coding sequence is TGCGCCAGCAGCCATTCCGGGACTAACCCTAGCGAGCAGTACTTC. Translated, it gives CASSHSGTNPSEQYF.